Reported below is one T cell receptor (beta chain). The target antigen is unknown. These data are taken from a study of monozygotic twins with inflammatory bowel disease. Study-level results: For IBD patients, clonotypes shared with others were fewer than for healthy twins, especially with disease activity. Backing was not found for a single strong signal or clonotype associated with IBD. By inverse Simpson index, TCRbeta diversity was lower in IBD patients than in healthy co-twins. Whether twins were concordant or discordant made no difference to repertoire similarity, possibly from limited power.

Germline V CDR1 and CDR2: LNHDA, SQIVND (reference sequence). This CDR3 region has 13 residues. TCRdb re-called the 5' RACE reads, yielding one record per CDR3 amino acid sequence without DNA. The sample totals 420,000 or so distinct CDR3 sequences. Sequenced material: blood. The receptor was derived from a human donor with ulcerative colitis or Crohn's disease, or a healthy co-twin of an affected twin (not recorded which). This chain uses TRBV19 with TRBJ2-3. The CDR3 protein is CASSIASADTQYF.